This T cell receptor (beta chain) emerged from a study of CD8 T cells in ankylosing spondylitis. The V end lost 3 bases, the J end lost 4 bases, and 19 bases lay between the germline ends. Germline V lookup: CDR1 SGHKS, CDR2 YYEKEE (reference sequence). The CDR3 totals 16 residues. Study-wide points: Reports say disease-linked clones showed up significantly more in matched ankylosing spondylitis synovial fluid. Ankylosing spondylitis blood appeared to be characterized by a TCR beta motif of about eight highly homologous variants.

Using its own MiXCR run on the 5' RACE reads, TCRdb lists one record per CDR3 protein. The data show 80,000 to 100,000 distinct CDR3 sequences, 7.5% to 9% seen once. This clonotype has a count of ten or more. The antigen is undetermined. The rearrangement joins TRBV5-5 to TRBJ1-1; no reliable D call. The sample comprised blood, either unsorted or a sorted T cell fraction (not recorded which). This sequence was found in a male donor with ankylosing spondylitis or in good health (not recorded which). For the CDR3, the DNA is TGTGCCAGCAGCTCCGGCCTGGGAACTGGGAGCACTGAAGCTTTCTTT. As protein: CASSSGLGTGSTEAFF.